A selection of T cell receptor beta chains follows, all from one sample in a study of graft-versus-host responses after intestinal transplantation. Their target antigens are unknown. Method: immunoSEQ multiplex PCR; TCRdb's copy keeps in-frame clones and lacks some. The data contain roughly 100,000 clones, roughly 84% of them seen just once; the ten biggest clones take up more than 0.8%. Sequencing used unstimulated CD4+ T cells sorted from spleen or lymph node cells, obtained before intestinal transplant. The receptors were gathered from a human donor who received an intestinal transplant. The CDR3 runs from the conserved cysteine through the conserved F or W. D genes are given only for firm matches. Clone size is not always given. Where it is, it says once, few, many or a class for expanded clones.

CASSWGSQETQYF | TGCGCCAGCAGCTGGGGGAGCCAAGAGACCCAGTACTTC | . | TRBJ2-5 | TRBV5-1 | .
CAGRRTGAQYF | TGTGCCGGAAGACGGACTGGGGCCCAGTACTTC | . | TRBJ2-5 | TRBV19 | .
CASSRTGGAYEQYF | TGTGCCAGCTCTCGGACAGGGGGGGCCTACGAGCAGTACTTC | . | TRBJ2-7 | TRBV18 | TRBD1
CASSVGADTQYF | TGTGCCAGCAGCGTAGGGGCAGATACGCAGTATTTT | . | TRBJ2-3 | TRBV9 | .
CASSIEKGGQFF | TGTGCCAGTAGTATAGAGAAAGGTGGGCAGTTCTTC | . | TRBJ2-1 | TRBV19 | .
CARASGGSTDTQYF | TGTGCCAGAGCTAGCGGGGGTAGCACAGATACGCAGTATTTT | . | TRBJ2-3 | TRBV6-1 | TRBD2
CASSLPGGVDIQYF | TGTGCCAGCAGCTTGCCGGGAGGAGTAGACATTCAGTACTTC | . | TRBJ2-4 | TRBV5-4 | TRBD2
CASSLEAGDNSPLHF | TGTGCCAGCAGCTTAGAGGCAGGGGATAATTCACCCCTCCACTTT | few | TRBJ1-6 | TRBV7-9 | .
CAISEESTLGDTQYF | TGTGCCATCAGTGAGGAAAGCACCCTGGGGGATACGCAGTATTTT | . | TRBJ2-3 | TRBV10-3 | .
CASSLGGPMNTEAFF | TGTGCCAGCAGCTTAGGGGGGCCGATGAACACTGAAGCTTTCTTT | . | TRBJ1-1 | TRBV11-2 | .
CASSPGTLYGYTF | TGTGCCAGCAGTCCCGGGACACTCTATGGCTACACCTTC | . | TRBJ1-2 | TRBV27 | .
CASRVFGRAADTQYF | TGTGCCAGCAGGGTTTTTGGGAGGGCTGCAGATACGCAGTATTTT | . | TRBJ2-3 | TRBV6-5 | TRBD2
CASSPDRGYEQYF | TGTGCCAGCAGCCCGGACAGGGGGTACGAGCAGTACTTC | . | TRBJ2-7 | TRBV7-3 | TRBD1
CASSEQQDTQYF | TGTGCCAGCAGTGAACAGCAAGATACGCAGTATTTT | . | TRBJ2-3 | TRBV2 | .
CASSVYRDRGAEQYF | TGTGCCAGCAGCGTTTACCGGGACAGGGGAGCCGAGCAGTACTTC | . | TRBJ2-7 | TRBV9 | TRBD1
CASSLGQALSYEQYF | TGCGCCAGCAGCTTGGGACAGGCCCTCTCCTACGAGCAGTACTTC | . | TRBJ2-7 | TRBV5-1 | .
CASSLGGTDTQYF | TGTGCTAGCAGCTTAGGGGGAACAGATACGCAGTATTTT | . | TRBJ2-3 | TRBV7-3 | .
CASSDGRGQETQYF | TGTGCCAGCAGCGACGGACGGGGACAAGAGACCCAGTACTTC | . | TRBJ2-5 | TRBV5-4 | .
CASRTGPGDQPQHF | TGTGCCAGCAGGACAGGCCCAGGAGATCAGCCCCAGCATTTT | . | TRBJ1-5 | TRBV2 | .
CASSIGGRGYNEQFF | TGTGCCAGTAGTATAGGCGGGAGAGGTTACAATGAGCAGTTCTTC | . | TRBJ2-1 | TRBV19 | TRBD2
CASRSSPGQEARWSYEQYF | TGTGCCAGCAGATCTAGTCCGGGACAGGAGGCTCGGTGGAGCTACGAGCAGTACTTC | . | TRBJ2-7 | TRBV11-2 | TRBD1
CASSLALVAEQYF | TGCGCCAGCAGCTTGGCCCTAGTTGCCGAGCAGTACTTC | once | TRBJ2-7 | TRBV5-1 | .
CASSLNSRSGTEAFF | TGTGCCAGCAGCTTAAACTCAAGGAGTGGCACTGAAGCTTTCTTT | . | TRBJ1-1 | TRBV7-2 | .
CAWSVGGKWSNEQFF | TGTGCCTGGAGTGTCGGCGGGAAATGGTCCAATGAGCAGTTCTTC | . | TRBJ2-1 | TRBV30 | .
CASGDRPYGYTF | TGTGCCAGCGGGGACAGGCCCTATGGCTACACCTTC | . | TRBJ1-2 | TRBV6-5 | TRBD1
CASRGLYEQYF | TGTGCCAGCAGAGGACTCTACGAGCAGTACTTC | . | TRBJ2-7 | TRBV11-2 | .
CASSLASGRTREQYF | TGTGCCAGCAGCTTGGCTAGCGGGAGGACTCGCGAGCAGTACTTC | . | TRBJ2-7 | TRBV5-4 | TRBD2
CASSRGGPYNEQFF | TGTGCCAGCAGCCGGGGAGGGCCCTACAATGAGCAGTTCTTC | . | TRBJ2-1 | TRBV27 | TRBD2
CASSSPHRNTEAFF | TGTGCCAGCAGCTCCCCCCATAGGAACACTGAAGCTTTCTTT | . | TRBJ1-1 | TRBV7-2 | .
CAISELTAYEQYF | TGTGCCATCAGTGAATTGACAGCCTACGAGCAGTACTTC | . | TRBJ2-7 | TRBV10-3 | .
CASGSDNNYGYTF | TGTGCTAGTGGTTCCGACAATAACTATGGCTACACCTTC | . | TRBJ1-2 | TRBV12-5 | .
CASSSGGQETQYF | TGTGCCAGCAGTTCAGGGGGCCAAGAGACCCAGTACTTC | . | TRBJ2-5 | TRBV28 | TRBD1
CASSRDPAFYTEAFF | TGTGCCAGCAGTCGGGACCCAGCCTTTTACACTGAAGCTTTCTTT | . | TRBJ1-1 | TRBV6-1 | .
CASSLGGVGYEQYF | TGTGCCAGCAGCCTAGGGGGCGTGGGGTACGAGCAGTACTTC | few | TRBJ2-7 | TRBV7-2 | TRBD1
CASSPRHTPSYEQYF | TGTGCCAGCAGCCCAAGACACACACCCTCCTACGAGCAGTACTTC | . | TRBJ2-7 | TRBV9 | .
CASSQGDRVRTEAFF | TGCGCCAGCAGCCAAGGGGACAGGGTAAGGACTGAAGCTTTCTTT | . | TRBJ1-1 | TRBV4-1 | TRBD1
CASSFSGRTTDTQYF | TGCGCCAGCAGCTTTAGCGGGAGGACCACAGATACGCAGTATTTT | . | TRBJ2-3 | TRBV5-1 | TRBD2
CASSQEVVQGREQYF | TGCGCCAGCAGCCAAGAGGTCGTACAGGGGCGAGAGCAGTACTTC | . | TRBJ2-7 | TRBV4-1 | TRBD1
CASSLGSGANVLTF | TGCGCCAGCAGCTTGGGCTCTGGGGCCAACGTCCTGACTTTC | . | TRBJ2-6 | TRBV5-1 | .
CASSLGFRDRAVNEQFF | TGTGCCAGCAGCTTGGGGTTCCGGGACAGGGCGGTCAATGAGCAGTTCTTC | . | TRBJ2-1 | TRBV5-6 | TRBD1
CASSLVGGGSGYEQYF | TGTGCCAGCAGCTTGGTGGGGGGAGGGTCCGGATACGAGCAGTACTTC | . | TRBJ2-7 | TRBV5-5 | TRBD2
CASSQDRWQAGSESTNEKLFF | TGTGCCAGCAGCCAAGATCGGTGGCAGGCAGGTTCGGAGTCAACTAATGAAAAACTGTTTTTT | . | TRBJ1-4 | TRBV4-2 | .
CASSKDLTSGTYEQYF | TGTGCCAGCAGCAAAGATCTGACTAGCGGGACCTACGAGCAGTACTTC | . | TRBJ2-7 | TRBV21-1 | .
CAIKGLVDAGELFF | TGTGCCATCAAGGGACTAGTAGACGCCGGGGAGCTGTTTTTT | . | TRBJ2-2 | TRBV10-3 | TRBD2
CASTPTGSKDTQYF | TGTGCCAGCACGCCAACAGGGTCCAAAGATACGCAGTATTTT | . | TRBJ2-3 | TRBV6-1 | .
CSVLGLAIRGTDTQYF | TGCAGCGTCCTAGGACTAGCCATAAGGGGCACAGATACGCAGTATTTT | . | TRBJ2-3 | TRBV29-1 | TRBD2
CASSSTGYQETQYF | TGTGCCAGCAGTTCGACAGGTTATCAAGAGACCCAGTACTTC | . | TRBJ2-5 | TRBV6-6 | .
CASSVEPTDTQYF | TGTGCCAGCAGCGTAGAGCCCACAGATACGCAGTATTTT | . | TRBJ2-3 | TRBV9 | .
CASSLRQPQHF | TGTGCCAGCAGTTTACGGCAGCCCCAGCATTTT | . | TRBJ1-5 | TRBV28 | .
CASSLRNRNTGELFF | TGTGCCAGCAGCTTAAGAAACAGGAACACCGGGGAGCTGTTTTTT | . | TRBJ2-2 | TRBV7-9 | .
CASTKRTGGAQGYTF | TGTGCCAGCACCAAACGGACAGGGGGCGCTCAGGGCTACACCTTC | . | TRBJ1-2 | TRBV6-5 | TRBD1
CASSVEPPRLAGSADTQYF | TGTGCCAGCAGCGTAGAGCCTCCTCGACTAGCGGGATCCGCAGATACGCAGTATTTT | . | TRBJ2-3 | TRBV9 | TRBD2
CSVLIFTASSYEQYF | TGCAGCGTACTGATCTTTACAGCGAGCTCCTACGAGCAGTACTTC | . | TRBJ2-7 | TRBV29-1 | .
CASSVSGRKPDTQYF | TGTGCCAGCAGCGTGAGCGGGAGGAAGCCAGATACGCAGTATTTT | . | TRBJ2-3 | TRBV9 | TRBD2